The 28 T cell receptor beta chains below all came from one sample that was sequenced in a study of CD8 T cells in ankylosing spondylitis. General study results and limits: Blood from ankylosing spondylitis patients appeared to carry a characteristic roughly 8-variant TCR beta motif.

TCRdb re-called the 5' RACE reads with MiXCR, one entry per CDR3 protein. This table has some 840,000 distinct CDR3 sequences, 12% appearing once. These TCRs are of unknown antigen specificity. Source material: blood, either unsorted or a sorted T cell fraction (not recorded which). The receptors here all came from a male donor with ankylosing spondylitis.

This rearrangement joins TRBV20-1 to TRBJ2-7, with D perhaps assigned TRBD1 or TRBD2 (5 bases each). In germline, CDR1 is DFQATT, CDR2 SNEGSKA (reference sequence). Trimming removed 0 bases from V and 2 bases from J, with 8 bases in between. The CDR3 is made up of 13 amino acids. CDR3 sequence (DNA): TGCAGTGCTAGAGAGGGACCTACCTACGAGCAGTACTTC. Encoded protein: CSAREGPTYEQYF.

In its sample, this clonotype was seen a few times. This sequence joins TRBV12-3 or TRBV12-4 and TRBJ2-1, with 9 bases fitting TRBD1. J was trimmed by 9 bases and V by 6 bases; bases with no gene match: 15. This CDR3 is built from 16 residues. CDR3 sequence reads: CASSQETGQGGPEQFF. The CDR3 region has the DNA TGTGCCAGCAGCCAAGAAACGGGACAGGGAGGTCCTGAGCAGTTCTTC.

The rearrangement links TRBV5-1 to TRBJ1-1; D uncertain. The CDR3 consists of 12 residues. Germline V gene data show CDR1 as SGHRS and CDR2 as YFSETQ. Trimming left V 6 bases short and J 1 base short, with 7 bases between. CDR3 amino acids: CASTEGNTEAFF. As DNA, the CDR3 is TGCGCCAGCACCGAGGGGAACACTGAAGCTTTCTTT.

This clonotype was counted a few times. This rearrangement joins TRBV29-1 to TRBJ2-1; maybe TRBD1 (5 bases). CDR1 and CDR2 (germline): SQVTM, ANQGSEA. With 1 base removed from V and 3 bases from J, the gap between germline ends came to 10 bases. This CDR3 has 14 amino acids. CDR3 nucleotides: TGCAGCGTTGAAGGGGGCTTCTACTACAATGAGCAGTTCTTC. This gives the protein CSVEGGFYYNEQFF.

This clonotype showed up just a few times. The CDR3 nucleotides are TGCAGTGCCTCTCCTAGGACCTCCTACAATGAGCAGTTCTTC. Its protein is CSASPRTSYNEQFF. The chain links TRBV20-1 to TRBJ2-1; no firm D call. The V end lost 6 bases, the J end lost 0 bases, and 12 bases lay between the germline ends. Germline CDR1 reads DFQATT; CDR2 reads SNEGSKA (reference sequence). The CDR3 contains 14 residues.

Only one count was recorded for this clonotype. The rearrangement joins TRBV20-1 to TRBJ1-4; D is unresolved. Trimming removed 6 bases at V and 4 bases at J, with 15 bases between. The length of the CDR3 is 14 residues. CDR1 and CDR2 from the germline V gene are DFQATT and SNEGSKA (reference sequence). CDR3 sequence reads: CSASPGHYNEKLFF. CDR3 DNA sequence: TGCAGTGCGTCACCGGGCCACTATAATGAAAAACTGTTTTTT.

The chain uses TRBV10-2 and TRBJ2-7, with D perhaps matching TRBD1 or TRBD2 (5 bases each). The CDR3 has 18 residues. V shed 2 bases and J shed 2 bases, with 22 bases lying between them. Germline CDR1 WSHSY, CDR2 SAAADI. The CDR3 coding sequence is TGCGCCAGCAGTGAGAGGGACGGCTTCTGGGGTTCCACCTACGAGCAGTACTTC. It yields the protein CASSERDGFWGSTYEQYF.

This clonotype was observed a handful of times. V and J are TRBV2 and TRBJ1-5; D is unclear. The V end was cut by 6 bases, the J end by 0 bases, with 12 bases between. Germline loops: CDR1 SNHLY, CDR2 FYNNEI. The CDR3 is 15 amino acids. DNA of the CDR3: TGTGCCAGCAGGCGCAGCTTCTATAGCAATCAGCCCCAGCATTTT. Translation gives CASRRSFYSNQPQHF.

This chain joins TRBV29-1 and TRBJ1-1; D unclear. Between the trimmed V and J ends, which lost 4 bases and 1 base, there was a span of 13 bases. CDR3 length equals 14 residues. Germline V gene data show CDR1 as SQVTM and CDR2 as ANQGSEA. The CDR3 protein is CSVARVGRNTEAFF. The CDR3 nucleotides read TGCAGCGTTGCCCGGGTTGGTAGGAACACTGAAGCTTTCTTT.

In its sample, this clonotype was seen a few times. The V call is TRBV4-1, the J call TRBJ1-5; unclear D gene. Trimming took off 0 bases at V and 5 bases at J, with 11 bases between the two ends. CDR1 and CDR2 from the germline V gene are MGHRA and YSYEKL. This CDR3 region has 15 residues. The chain's CDR3 is CASSQDARGYQPQHF. CDR3 sequence (DNA): TGCGCCAGCAGCCAAGATGCTCGGGGATATCAGCCCCAGCATTTT.

The chain is built from TRBV6-5 and TRBJ2-3, with TRBD2 matching 7 bases. The CDR3 contains 17 residues. The germline V gene has CDR1 MNHEY and CDR2 SVGAGI. Trimming took 0 bases from V and 3 from J; bases not matched to a gene: 9. CDR3 DNA: TGTGCCAGCAGTTACTCGAGTAGGACTAGGAGGACAGATACGCAGTATTTT. Its protein product is CASSYSSRTRRTDTQYF.

The gene calls are TRBV20-1 and TRBJ2-2, with D perhaps given as TRBD1 or TRBD2 (6 bases each). The V and J ends lost 2 bases and 1 base respectively, with 11 bases between them. This CDR3 has 15 amino acids. The germline gives CDR1 DFQATT, CDR2 SNEGSKA (reference sequence). The CDR3 here is CSARTGGLNTGELFF. The CDR3 DNA reads TGCAGTGCTAGAACCGGGGGCCTGAACACCGGGGAGCTGTTTTTT.

This clonotype was found a few times. V and J are TRBV20-1 and TRBJ1-2; D is undetermined. This CDR3 comprises 13 residues. The ends were cut back, 2 bases at V and 8 bases at J, with 15 bases in the middle. CDR1 is DFQATT and CDR2 is SNEGSKA in the germline V gene (reference sequence). The CDR3 loop reads CSARWVGSTGYTF. The CDR3 DNA sequence: TGCAGTGCTAGATGGGTGGGATCAACGGGCTACACCTTC.

The chain combines TRBV24-1 with TRBJ2-7; D is ambiguous. CDR3 length: 13 amino acids. CDR1 is KGHDR, CDR2 SFDVKD, per germline. Deletions cut 4 bases from V and 5 bases from J, with 11 bases between. CDR3 DNA: TGTGCCACCAGTGAAAGTGGGTGGGACGAGCAGTACTTC. It is translated as CATSESGWDEQYF.

This clonotype was detected many times. The chain has TRBV4-2 and TRBJ1-4; D perhaps matches TRBD1 (6 bases). The CDR3 covers 18 residues. Germline V gene sequence: CDR1 LGHNA, CDR2 YNFKEQ. Trimming shortened V by 0 bases and J by 4 bases, and 18 bases separated the two germline ends. CDR3 sequence (DNA): TGTGCCAGCAGCCAAGATCTCCGGGGGGGCAGATTTAATGAAAAACTGTTTTTT. Protein: CASSQDLRGGRFNEKLFF.

The chain carries TRBV10-2 and TRBJ2-7; no reliable D call. V gave up 5 bases and J gave up 2 bases, with 13 bases separating them. Germline-derived CDR1 and CDR2 are WSHSY and SAAADI. The CDR3 extends over 14 amino acids. CDR3 sequence (DNA): TGCGCCAGCAGTCGAAGAGCCGAAACCTACGAGCAGTACTTC. Protein sequence: CASSRRAETYEQYF.

Here the CDR3 DNA reads TGTGCCAGCAGCTTAGCGGGGCTCCAAGGGGCGCAGTATTTT. Amino acid sequence: CASSLAGLQGAQYF. This chain uses TRBV7-2 with TRBJ2-3; D is perhaps TRBD1 (5 bases). Trimming stripped 0 bases from V and 10 bases from J, with 14 bases between. Germline-derived CDR1 and CDR2 are SGHTA and FQGNSA. The CDR3 runs to 14 residues.

V gene TRBV20-1 combines with J gene TRBJ2-7; the D gene is possibly TRBD1 (6 bases). CDR1 and CDR2 from the germline V gene are DFQATT and SNEGSKA (reference sequence). The CDR3 has 13 amino acids. CDR3 nucleotide sequence: TGCAGCTACTTACAGGGTATGGCCTACGAGCAGTACTTC. Translation gives CSYLQGMAYEQYF.

The chain joins TRBV12-3 or TRBV12-4 to TRBJ2-3, with D tentatively TRBD1 (5 bases). V was trimmed by 3 bases and J by 6 bases, leaving 16 bases between them. The length of the CDR3 is 15 residues. The CDR3 here is CASSFNMWGGDTQYF. In DNA form, the CDR3 reads TGTGCCAGCAGTTTCAATATGTGGGGCGGCGATACGCAGTATTTT.

The table lists this clonotype with a few counts. The chain combines TRBV9 with TRBJ2-1; TRBD2 agrees at 11 bases. Trimming removed 1 base from V and 6 bases from J; junction bases left unmatched: 6. The CDR3 totals 16 residues. The V gene's germline CDR1 is SGDLS and CDR2 YYNGEE. This chain's CDR3 is CASSVRASGGLNEQFF. CDR3 DNA: TGTGCCAGCAGCGTAAGGGCTAGCGGGGGGCTCAATGAGCAGTTCTTC.

This clonotype was counted only a few times. This rearrangement joins TRBV2 to TRBJ1-1, with a possible D match to TRBD1 (6 bases). V lost 7 bases and J 3 bases, leaving 12 bases between the germline ends. The CDR3 is 13 amino acids. Germline V gives CDR1 SNHLY, CDR2 FYNNEI. The CDR3 DNA is TGTGCCAGCATCTGGGACACCTACACTGAAGCTTTCTTT. Its protein product is CASIWDTYTEAFF.

About this clonotype itself: A clone one base away is much larger, so this may be a read error. CDR3 bases: TGCAGCGTTGGACAGGGGACAGGGACAGATACGCAGCATTTT. Amino acid sequence: CSVGQGTGTDTQHF. The chain has TRBV29-1 and TRBJ2-3; 9 positions match TRBD1. The better agreement between TRBJ1-5 and the DNA end casts doubt on the J call. CDR3 length: 14 amino acids. The germline CDR1 and CDR2 sequences are SQVTM and ANQGSEA.

The CDR3 here is CASSLVWETSYTGELFF. CDR3 DNA sequence: TGTGCCAGCAGCTTAGTCTGGGAGACTAGCTACACCGGGGAGCTGTTTTTT. The V call is TRBV7-9, the J call TRBJ2-2; 7 positions match TRBD2. This CDR3 has 17 amino acids. J was trimmed by 3 bases and V by 1 base; bases with no gene match: 8. The germline V gene encodes CDR1 SEHNR and CDR2 FQNEAQ (reference sequence). The whole variable domain, filled in from reference TRBV7-9 and TRBJ2-2, reads DTGVSQNPRHKITKRGQNVTFRCDPISEHNRLYWYRQTLGQGPEFLTYFQNEAQLEKSRLLSDRFSAERPKGSFSTLEIQRTEQGDSAMYLCASSLVWETSYTGELFFGEGSRLTVL.

The chain's CDR3 is CASSLVRGVFSYNEQFF. Written as DNA, the CDR3 is TGTGCCAGCAGCTTAGTTAGGGGGGTATTTTCATACAATGAGCAGTTCTTC. The J gene is TRBJ2-1, the V gene TRBV7-2; D might be TRBD1 or TRBD2, each matching 6 bases. V gave up 1 base and J gave up 4 bases, with 17 bases separating them. The length of the CDR3 is 17 residues. Germline CDR1 is SGHTA and CDR2 is FQGNSA.

Many counts were recorded for this clonotype. V gene TRBV5-1 combines with J gene TRBJ1-1; possibly TRBD1 for D (6 bases). V was trimmed by 6 bases and J by 7 bases, leaving 19 bases between them. In germline, CDR1 is SGHRS, CDR2 YFSETQ. The CDR3 is made up of 14 amino acids. Here the CDR3 DNA reads TGCGCCAGCACCCTCAACACAGGGCCGAATGAAGCTTTCTTT. Amino acids: CASTLNTGPNEAFF.

This clonotype has only a few counts. V and J are TRBV7-6 and TRBJ2-3; D not resolved. The CDR3 totals 17 residues. Germline-derived CDR1 and CDR2 are SGHVS and FNYEAQ. Trimming shortened V by 5 bases and J by 10 bases, and 28 bases separated the two germline ends. CDR3: CASSPPRALRTDNPQYF. CDR3 nucleotide sequence: TGTGCCAGCAGCCCCCCTCGGGCACTTCGCACAGATAATCCGCAGTATTTT.

This clonotype was seen only a few times. The chain has TRBV20-1 and TRBJ2-1; TRBD2 agrees at 8 bases. The trim removed 3 bases at V and 3 bases at J, leaving 4 bases unmatched. Germline lookup yields CDR1 DFQATT and CDR2 SNEGSKA (reference sequence). The CDR3 length is 14 residues. The chain's CDR3 is CSASGTRHYNEQFF. The CDR3 DNA follows: TGCAGTGCTAGTGGGACTAGGCACTACAATGAGCAGTTCTTC.

In DNA form, the CDR3 reads TGTGCCAGCAGCCATTCCGAGCAGCAGTACTTC. Its translation is CASSHSEQQYF. This chain joins TRBV4-2 and TRBJ2-7; no reliable D call. The germline V gene has CDR1 LGHNA and CDR2 YNFKEQ. Trimming pared 3 bases from V and 8 bases from J, leaving 8 bases between. The CDR3 extends over 11 amino acids.